This T cell receptor beta chain was observed in a study of T cells after yellow fever vaccination (dated by TCRdb to between 2019 and 2020). Some background on the complete study: The SMART-Seq v4 Ultra Low Input RNA kit was used to prepare libraries from fractions with low cell numbers. Bulk PBMC replicates and cell subsets were isolated from blood drawn at multiple timepoints before and after both primary and secondary immunization. The cohort comprised two healthy male donors, one aged 18 to 30 and one aged 30 to 40 years. Bulk TCR alpha and beta repertoires were sequenced longitudinally to track T-cell clones before and after primary and booster YFV17D yellow fever vaccination. General study outcomes and caveats: After the booster, most clones that had expanded after primary vaccination were detected again (around 97% of CD4 and more than 80% of CD8), suggesting broad maintenance of memory. Computational filtering was required because FACS-sorted repertoires could contain abundant contaminating clonotypes from the bulk population. A small share of clonotypes occurred in both CD4 and CD8 compartments, likely arising from convergent recombination. The study included only two donors, which limits how far the findings can be generalized. Compared with the primary T-cell response, the secondary T-cell response was faster but weaker, reaching its peak on day 5 rather than on day 15.

Synthesis of TCR cDNA relied on 5'RACE template switching, a step that introduced a universal primer site along with unique molecular identifiers. Priming for cDNA synthesis came from both the TCR alpha and TCR beta constant segments. Libraries were amplified in two PCR steps, with sample barcodes and sequencing adapters added in the second step. Libraries were sequenced on Illumina HiSeq 2500 (2x100 bp) or NovaSeq (2x150 bp). In the source study's methods: Demultiplexing of reads and collapsing into UMI consensus sequences were performed with MIGEC, and V(D)J alignment was carried out with MiXCR. Vaccine-responding clonotypes were defined with edgeR using replicate PBMC samples, requiring FDR below 0.01 and a log2 fold change above 5 up to day 15. Each bulk clonotype received a CD4 or CD8 identity based on whether the sequenced CD4 or CD8 repertoire contained that clonotype at higher abundance. The public reads were run again by TCRdb, first through fastp at Q25 and then through MiXCR, and only productive beta chains were kept. Duplicate CDR3 protein sequences are folded into a single record with the most common DNA and genes. Here the V and J calls rest on TCRdb's processing, not on the authors' analysis. The sample table contains about 350,000 distinct CDR3 sequences; only one count was recorded for approximately 10% of them. The biggest ten clones account for roughly a sixth of the sample.

CDR1 is given as SGHAT and CDR2 as FQNNGV, both from the germline V gene. The CDR3 numbers 12 residues from cysteine through phenylalanine. Only the CDR3 region is kept as DNA, spanning 36 bases read in frame from base 1. Between the V and J ends, shortened by 4 bases and 9 bases respectively, the junction contains 10 bases. The treatment or condition tag for this specimen amounts to: live attenuated yellow fever vaccine strain. At every blood-draw timepoint, two biological replicates of bulk PBMCs were collected. PBMCs were isolated from peripheral blood using a standard Ficoll-Paque protocol. TriZol was used to extract RNA from bulk PBMCs, CD4 and CD8 fractions, and dextramer-positive and dextramer-negative fractions. A few counts support this clonotype. What antigen it recognizes has not been identified. Per-nucleotide qualities are absent, and no much larger clonotype sits a single base away.

This sequence uses TRBV11-2 and TRBJ2-1; TRBD2 might be the D gene, on 6 matching bases. Specimen: PBMCs, collected on the day of the first yellow fever vaccination. The receptor's source is a man aged 18 to 29 who received the YFV17D yellow fever vaccine. CDR3 sequence: CASSSFSGEQFF. The DNA sequence is given as TGTGCCAGCAGCTCGTTTAGCGGTGAGCAGTTCTTC.